Listed below are T cell receptor beta chains from one sample, sequenced in a study of blood T cell repertoires in COVID-19. The protocol was immunoSEQ multiplex PCR, while the TCRdb copy is restricted to in-frame clones and leaves out a portion. This table has more than 25,000 clones, approximately 89% appearing once. Sequenced input: peripheral blood. These receptors were taken from a human donor with acute or convalescent COVID-19. The donor label of this sample is uncertain. CDR3s include the opening cysteine and the closing phenylalanine or tryptophan. A D gene is named only where the DNA matches it firmly. Clone sizes are given selectively: once, few, many, or a class where the clone is expanded.

j_gene: TRBJ1-1
v_gene: TRBV11-2
abundance: .
len: 14
d_gene: .
CDR3nt: TGTGCCAGCAGCTTCGGGGGGTCCAACACTGAAGCTTTCTTT
CDR3aa: CASSFGGSNTEAFF

j_gene: TRBJ2-1
v_gene: TRBV7-3
abundance: .
len: 14
d_gene: .
CDR3nt: TGTGCCAGCAGCCCGCCAGGGCCCTACAATGAGCAGTTCTTC
CDR3aa: CASSPPGPYNEQFF

j_gene: TRBJ2-1
v_gene: TRBV4-2
abundance: .
len: 15
d_gene: TRBD2
CDR3nt: TGTGCCAGCAGCCATCCCGGGACTAGTGAAAATGAGCAGTTCTTC
CDR3aa: CASSHPGTSENEQFF

j_gene: TRBJ2-7
v_gene: TRBV19
abundance: .
len: 14
d_gene: TRBD2
CDR3nt: TGTGCCAGTAGTAGAGGGACTACCTTCTACGAGCAGTACTTC
CDR3aa: CASSRGTTFYEQYF

j_gene: TRBJ1-1
v_gene: TRBV7-8
abundance: .
len: 16
d_gene: .
CDR3nt: TGTGCCAGCAGCTTAGGTTGGGGGGGGTCTAGAATGGAAGCTTTCTTT
CDR3aa: CASSLGWGGSRMEAFF

j_gene: TRBJ1-5
v_gene: TRBV21-1
abundance: .
len: 12
d_gene: .
CDR3nt: TGTGCCGCCGCGGCAGGGAATCAGCCCCAGCATTTT
CDR3aa: CAAAAGNQPQHF

j_gene: TRBJ2-7
v_gene: TRBV6-5
abundance: .
len: 15
d_gene: .
CDR3nt: TGTGCCAGCAGTTTCCCCCGGGGGACCCGATACGAGCAGTACTTC
CDR3aa: CASSFPRGTRYEQYF

j_gene: TRBJ1-4
v_gene: TRBV6-2/TRBV6-3
abundance: .
len: 16
d_gene: TRBD1
CDR3nt: TGTGCCAGCAGTTCACCGCAGGGGGCAAAGTCTGAAAAACTGTTTTTT
CDR3aa: CASSSPQGAKSEKLFF

j_gene: TRBJ1-6
v_gene: TRBV5-8
abundance: .
len: 14
d_gene: .
CDR3nt: TGTGCCAGCAGCTCAGGATTCTATAATTCACCCCTCCACTTT
CDR3aa: CASSSGFYNSPLHF

j_gene: TRBJ1-6
v_gene: TRBV7-2
abundance: .
len: 17
d_gene: TRBD1
CDR3nt: TGTGCCAGCAGCTCCCCTAACCAGGGGGTTCTGATCTCACCCCTCCACTTT
CDR3aa: CASSSPNQGVLISPLHF

j_gene: TRBJ1-4
v_gene: TRBV27
abundance: few
len: 17
d_gene: .
CDR3nt: TGTGCCAGCAGTACCCGTGGAGGGGGGGTAACTAATGAAAAACTGTTTTTT
CDR3aa: CASSTRGGGVTNEKLFF

j_gene: TRBJ2-3
v_gene: TRBV10-3
abundance: .
len: 13
d_gene: .
CDR3nt: TGTGCCATCCAAAGGGGAGGAACAGATACGCAGTATTTT
CDR3aa: CAIQRGGTDTQYF

j_gene: TRBJ2-3
v_gene: TRBV24-1
abundance: .
len: 16
d_gene: TRBD2
CDR3nt: TGTGCCACCAGTCTGGCTAGCGGGAGGACAGCAGATACGCAGTATTTT
CDR3aa: CATSLASGRTADTQYF

j_gene: TRBJ1-2
v_gene: TRBV7-6
abundance: .
len: 15
d_gene: TRBD1
CDR3nt: TGTGCCAGCAGCTTCACCGGGACAGGGGAAGAAGGCTACACCTTC
CDR3aa: CASSFTGTGEEGYTF

j_gene: TRBJ2-1
v_gene: TRBV5-4
abundance: .
len: 15
d_gene: TRBD2
CDR3nt: TGTGCCAGCAGCTTGAACGGCGGGAGCCACAATGAGCAGTTCTTC
CDR3aa: CASSLNGGSHNEQFF

j_gene: TRBJ1-5
v_gene: TRBV30
abundance: few
len: 12
d_gene: .
CDR3nt: TGTGCCTGGAGTACTGCGTCCGGGCCCCAGCATTTT
CDR3aa: CAWSTASGPQHF

j_gene: TRBJ1-4
v_gene: TRBV29-1
abundance: .
len: 13
d_gene: TRBD1
CDR3nt: TGCAGCGTTTACAGGGGGCTCGATGAAAAACTGTTTTTT
CDR3aa: CSVYRGLDEKLFF

j_gene: TRBJ2-5
v_gene: TRBV11-3
abundance: .
len: 16
d_gene: .
CDR3nt: TGTGCCAGCAGCTTAGGGGACACGACCTTCGGGGAGACCCAGTACTTC
CDR3aa: CASSLGDTTFGETQYF

j_gene: TRBJ2-1
v_gene: TRBV7-3
abundance: .
len: 14
d_gene: .
CDR3nt: TGTGCCAGCAGCCTGGCGGGATTCTTGAATGAGCAGTTCTTC
CDR3aa: CASSLAGFLNEQFF

j_gene: TRBJ1-3
v_gene: TRBV11-2
abundance: .
len: 14
d_gene: TRBD1
CDR3nt: TGTGCCAGCAGCCCAAACAGGGGGCGAAACACCATATATTTT
CDR3aa: CASSPNRGRNTIYF

j_gene: TRBJ1-2
v_gene: TRBV10-3
abundance: .
len: 14
d_gene: .
CDR3nt: TGTGCCATCAGTGAGTGGGCGAGTAACTATGGCTACACCTTC
CDR3aa: CAISEWASNYGYTF

j_gene: TRBJ2-5
v_gene: TRBV6-5
abundance: .
len: 15
d_gene: TRBD2
CDR3nt: TGTGCCAGCAACAGACTAGCGGGGGGGCAAGAGACCCAGTACTTC
CDR3aa: CASNRLAGGQETQYF